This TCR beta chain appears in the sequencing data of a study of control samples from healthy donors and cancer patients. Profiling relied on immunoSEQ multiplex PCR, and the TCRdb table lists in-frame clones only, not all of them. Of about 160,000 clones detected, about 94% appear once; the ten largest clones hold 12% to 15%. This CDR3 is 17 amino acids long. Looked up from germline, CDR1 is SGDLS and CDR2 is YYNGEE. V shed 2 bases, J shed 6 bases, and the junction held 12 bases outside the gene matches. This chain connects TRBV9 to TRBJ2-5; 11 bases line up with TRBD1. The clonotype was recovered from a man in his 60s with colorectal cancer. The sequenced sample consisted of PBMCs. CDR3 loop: CASSVESGQGAGQTQYF. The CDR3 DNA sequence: TGTGCCAGCAGCGTCGAATCAGGACAGGGGGCGGGGCAGACCCAGTACTTC.